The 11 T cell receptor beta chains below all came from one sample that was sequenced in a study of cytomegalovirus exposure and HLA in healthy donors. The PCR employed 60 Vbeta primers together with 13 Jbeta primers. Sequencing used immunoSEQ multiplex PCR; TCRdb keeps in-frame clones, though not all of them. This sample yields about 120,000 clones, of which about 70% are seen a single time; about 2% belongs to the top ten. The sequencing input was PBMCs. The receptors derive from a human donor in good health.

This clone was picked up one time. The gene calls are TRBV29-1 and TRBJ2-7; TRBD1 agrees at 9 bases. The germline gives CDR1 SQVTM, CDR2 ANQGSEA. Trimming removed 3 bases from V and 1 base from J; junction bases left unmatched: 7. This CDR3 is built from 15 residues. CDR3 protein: CSVDVGQGMSYEQYF. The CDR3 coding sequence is TGCAGCGTTGACGTAGGACAGGGGATGTCCTACGAGCAGTACTTC.

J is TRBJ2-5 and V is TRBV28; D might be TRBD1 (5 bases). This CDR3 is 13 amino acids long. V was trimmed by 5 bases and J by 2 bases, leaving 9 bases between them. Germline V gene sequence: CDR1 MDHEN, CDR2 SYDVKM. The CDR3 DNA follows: TGTGCCAGCAGTCGACAGTTACAAGAGACCCAGTACTTC. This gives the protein CASSRQLQETQYF.

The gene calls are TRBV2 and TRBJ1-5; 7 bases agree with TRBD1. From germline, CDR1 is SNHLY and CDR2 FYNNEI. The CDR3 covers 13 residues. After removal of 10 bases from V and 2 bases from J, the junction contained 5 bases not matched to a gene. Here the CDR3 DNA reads TGTGCCACCACCGGGACAGGCAATCAGCCCCAGCATTTT. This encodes CATTGTGNQPQHF.

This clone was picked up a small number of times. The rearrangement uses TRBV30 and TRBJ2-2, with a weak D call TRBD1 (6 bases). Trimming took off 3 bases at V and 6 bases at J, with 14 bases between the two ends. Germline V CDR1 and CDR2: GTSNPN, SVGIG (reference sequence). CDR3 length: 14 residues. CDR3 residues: CAWRAGVLSGELFF. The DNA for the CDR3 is TGTGCCTGGAGGGCAGGGGTCTTATCCGGGGAGCTGTTTTTT. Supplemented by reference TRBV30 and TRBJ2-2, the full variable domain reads SQTIHQWPATLVQPVGSPLSLECTVEGTSNPNLYWYRQAAGRGLQLLFYSVGIGQISSEVPQNLSASRPQDRQFILSSKKLLLSDSGFYLCAWRAGVLSGELFFGEGSRLTVL.

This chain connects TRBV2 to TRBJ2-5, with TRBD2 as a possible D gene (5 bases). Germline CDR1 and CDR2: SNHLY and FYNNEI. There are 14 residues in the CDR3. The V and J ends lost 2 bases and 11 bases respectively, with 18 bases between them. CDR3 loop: CASSESSALGEQYF. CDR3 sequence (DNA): TGTGCCAGCAGTGAAAGTAGCGCCCTTGGAGAGCAGTACTTC.

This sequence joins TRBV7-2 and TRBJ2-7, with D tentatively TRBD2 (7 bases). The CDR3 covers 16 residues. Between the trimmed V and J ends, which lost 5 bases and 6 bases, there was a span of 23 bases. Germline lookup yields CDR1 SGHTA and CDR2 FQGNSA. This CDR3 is CASSRPGGGGTGEQYF. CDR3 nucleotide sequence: TGTGCCAGCAGCCGACCGGGGGGCGGGGGAACCGGCGAGCAGTACTTC. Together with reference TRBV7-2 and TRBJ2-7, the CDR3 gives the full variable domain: GAGVSQSPSNKVTEKGKDVELRCDPISGHTALYWYRQSLGQGLEFLIYFQGNSAPDKSGLPSDRFSAERTGGSVSTLTIQRTQQEDSAVYLCASSRPGGGGTGEQYFGPGTRLTVT.

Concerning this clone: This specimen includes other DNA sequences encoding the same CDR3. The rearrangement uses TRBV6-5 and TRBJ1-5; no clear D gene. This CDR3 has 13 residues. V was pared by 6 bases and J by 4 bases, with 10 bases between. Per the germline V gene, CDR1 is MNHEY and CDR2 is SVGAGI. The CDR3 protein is CASSPGGNQPQHF. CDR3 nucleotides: TGTGCCAGCAGCCCCGGCGGAAATCAGCCCCAGCATTTT.

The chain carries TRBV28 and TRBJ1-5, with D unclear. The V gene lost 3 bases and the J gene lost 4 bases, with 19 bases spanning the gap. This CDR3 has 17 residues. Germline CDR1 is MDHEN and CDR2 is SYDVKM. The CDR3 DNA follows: TGTGCCAGCAGTTTCGGAACCCCGAGGAGTGGTAATCAGCCCCAGCATTTT. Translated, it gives CASSFGTPRSGNQPQHF.

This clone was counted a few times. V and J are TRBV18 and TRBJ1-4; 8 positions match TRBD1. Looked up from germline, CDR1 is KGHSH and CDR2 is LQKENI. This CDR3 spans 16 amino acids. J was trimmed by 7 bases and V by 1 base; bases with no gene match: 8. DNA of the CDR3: TGTGCCAGCTCACCACTACCAGGGGGCGATGGTGAAAAACTGTTTTTT. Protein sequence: CASSPLPGGDGEKLFF.

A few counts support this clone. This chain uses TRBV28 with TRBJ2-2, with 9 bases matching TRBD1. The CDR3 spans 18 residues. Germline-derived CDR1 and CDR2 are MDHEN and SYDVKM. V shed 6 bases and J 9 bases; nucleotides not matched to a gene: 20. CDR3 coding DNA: TGTGCCAGCAGCCCTGGGGCACGGGACAGGGCGACTCGGAGGGAGCTGTTTTTT. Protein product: CASSPGARDRATRRELFF. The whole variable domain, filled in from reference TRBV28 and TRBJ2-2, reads DVKVTQSSRYLVKRTGEKVFLECVQDMDHENMFWYRQDPGLGLRLIYFSYDVKMKEKGDIPEGYSVSREKKERFSLILESASTNQTSMYLCASSPGARDRATRRELFFGEGSRLTVL.

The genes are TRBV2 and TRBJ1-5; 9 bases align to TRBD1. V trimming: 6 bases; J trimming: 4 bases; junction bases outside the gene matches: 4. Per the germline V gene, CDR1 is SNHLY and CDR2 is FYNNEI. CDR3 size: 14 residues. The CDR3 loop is CASRAGTGNQPQHF. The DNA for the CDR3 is TGTGCCAGCAGGGCCGGGACAGGGAATCAGCCCCAGCATTTT.